These 27 T cell receptor beta chains were all obtained from the same sample, sequenced in a study of cytomegalovirus exposure and HLA in healthy donors. The PCR ran on 60 Vbeta and 13 Jbeta primers. This table comes from immunoSEQ multiplex PCR, and its TCRdb copy is limited to in-frame clones, with some not included. Of more than 80,000 clones in the sample, roughly 77% were seen once. The specimen was PBMCs. These TCRs come from a man aged 35 to 55 in good health and CMV-seronegative.

The gene calls are TRBV10-2 and TRBJ2-2, with 9 bases lining up with TRBD1. The V gene end was trimmed by 3 bases and the J gene end by 4 bases; junction bases not matched to a gene: 6. In germline, CDR1 is WSHSY, CDR2 SAAADI. This CDR3 comprises 16 residues. CDR3 coding DNA: TGCGCCAGCAGTGAACCGACGGACAGGGGCACCGGGGAGCTGTTTTTT. Amino acid sequence: CASSEPTDRGTGELFF.

V usage is TRBV7-2 and J usage is TRBJ2-7; a weak D match, TRBD1 (5 bases). Trimming removed 7 bases from V and 3 bases from J, with 22 bases in between. CDR1 is SGHTA and CDR2 is FQGNSA in the germline V gene. The CDR3 runs 16 residues. The CDR3 region has the DNA TGTGCCAGCACCACCCTGGAGAGGACAATTCACTACGAGCAGTACTTC. This translates into CASTTLERTIHYEQYF.

V and J are TRBV27 and TRBJ2-7; D is undetermined. CDR1 and CDR2 from the germline V gene are MNHEY and SMNVEV (reference sequence). The CDR3 is 15 residues long. Trimming took off 3 bases at V and 3 bases at J, with 15 bases between the two ends. The CDR3 protein is CASSFLADQIYEQYF. CDR3 bases: TGTGCCAGCAGTTTTTTGGCGGATCAAATCTACGAGCAGTACTTC.

The chain joins TRBV28 to TRBJ1-2; TRBD1 might be the D (6 bases). V lost 6 bases and J lost 6, with 20 bases in between. Germline V CDR1 and CDR2: MDHEN, SYDVKM. CDR3 length: 15 amino acids. This CDR3 is CASSPSLRGADGYTF. The CDR3 nucleotides are TGTGCCAGCAGCCCGAGCCTCAGGGGAGCGGATGGCTACACCTTC.

This rearrangement joins TRBV6-1 to TRBJ2-3; the match to TRBD2 covers 10 bases. The CDR3 covers 15 residues. Germline V gene lookup returns CDR1 MNHNS and CDR2 SASEGT. The V and J ends lost 5 bases and 1 base, in that order; junction bases with no gene match: 3. This CDR3 reads CASSPLAGGTDTQYF. CDR3 coding DNA: TGTGCCAGCAGTCCTCTAGCGGGGGGCACAGATACGCAGTATTTT.

The genes are TRBV7-2 and TRBJ2-5; the match to TRBD2 covers 11 bases. V lost 2 bases to trimming and J lost 5 bases; unmatched junction nucleotides: 4. The length of the CDR3 is 15 residues. Germline V gene data show CDR1 as SGHTA and CDR2 as FQGNSA. CDR3 in DNA: TGTGCCAGCAGCTTACGGGCTAGCGGGGGGGAGACCCAGTACTTC. This sequence encodes CASSLRASGGETQYF.

V gene TRBV7-8 combines with J gene TRBJ2-5, with TRBD2 matching over 15 bases. The CDR3 is made up of 16 amino acids. Germline V gives CDR1 SGHVS, CDR2 FQNEAQ. V lost 5 bases and J lost 3; bases outside the gene matches: 4. CDR3 amino acids: CASSHGLAGGEETQYF. DNA of the CDR3: TGTGCCAGCAGCCACGGACTAGCGGGGGGGGAAGAGACCCAGTACTTC. The entire variable domain, with the rest obtained from reference TRBV7-8 and TRBJ2-5, is as follows: GAGVSQSPRYKVAKRGQDVALRCDPISGHVSLFWYQQALGQGPEFLTYFQNEAQLDKSGLPSDRFFAERPEGSVSTLKIQRTQQEDSAVYLCASSHGLAGGEETQYFGPGTRLLVL.

The chain combines TRBV2 with TRBJ2-7; 8 nucleotides line up with TRBD1. Germline CDR1 reads SNHLY; CDR2 reads FYNNEI. With 6 bases clipped from V and 4 bases from J, the junction kept 2 bases outside the gene matches. This CDR3 contains 12 residues. The CDR3 loop reads CASRRQGYEQYF. CDR3 DNA: TGTGCCAGCAGACGACAGGGGTACGAGCAGTACTTC. Complete variable domain (other parts from reference TRBV2 and TRBJ2-7): EPEVTQTPSHQVTQMGQEVILRCVPISNHLYFYWYRQILGQKVEFLVSFYNNEISEKSEIFDDQFSVERPDGSNFTLKIRSTKLEDSAMYFCASRRQGYEQYFGPGTRLTVT.

V usage is TRBV5-1 and J usage is TRBJ1-2, with 9 nucleotides matching TRBD1. The CDR3 has 16 residues. The trim removed 2 bases at V and 5 bases at J, leaving 10 bases unmatched. The germline CDR1 and CDR2 sequences are SGHRS and YFSETQ. The CDR3 reads CASSFGDRAVKYGYTF. CDR3 sequence (DNA): TGCGCCAGCAGCTTTGGGGACAGGGCTGTAAAGTATGGCTACACCTTC.

The chain is built from TRBV5-1 and TRBJ1-4, with 7 positions matching TRBD1. In germline, CDR1 is SGHRS, CDR2 YFSETQ. The junction had 11 bases not matched to a gene; V was cut back by 4 bases and J by 8 bases. The CDR3 totals 15 residues. CDR3 DNA sequence: TGCGCCAGCAGCACGGGTTTTACAGGGGCCGAAAAACTGTTTTTT. Translating gives CASSTGFTGAEKLFF.

V is TRBV5-1 and J is TRBJ2-3; perhaps TRBD1 as D (6 bases). Trimming left V 3 bases short and J 2 bases short, with 16 bases between. The CDR3 covers 16 residues. Germline CDR1 reads SGHRS; CDR2 reads YFSETQ. The CDR3 bases are TGCGCCAGCAGCTCAACCCCGACAGGAATCACAGATACGCAGTATTTT. Amino acid sequence: CASSSTPTGITDTQYF. Full variable domain (outside the CDR3, taken from reference TRBV5-1 and TRBJ2-3): KAGVTQTPRYLIKTRGQQVTLSCSPISGHRSVSWYQQTPGQGLQFLFEYFSETQRNKGNFPGRFSGRQFSNSRSEMNVSTLELGDSALYLCASSSTPTGITDTQYFGPGTRLTVL.

This sequence joins TRBV6-6 and TRBJ1-6, with D uncertain. Germline CDR1 and CDR2: MNHNY and SVGAGI (reference sequence). The CDR3 consists of 14 residues. Trimming pared 2 bases from V and 6 bases from J, leaving 8 bases between. CDR3 loop: CASSYAGRNSPLHF. The CDR3 bases are TGTGCCAGCAGTTACGCAGGTCGTAATTCACCCCTCCACTTT.

In its sample, this clone was seen a few times. The chain carries TRBV2 and TRBJ1-2; D unresolved. Germline-derived CDR1 and CDR2 are SNHLY and FYNNEI. Trimming left V 1 base short and J 5 bases short, with 5 bases between. The CDR3 is 12 amino acids. The CDR3 DNA reads as TGTGCCAGCAGTGAAGGGCCTTATGGCTACACCTTC. Translated: CASSEGPYGYTF.

This sequence joins TRBV7-8 and TRBJ1-1; tentative D call: TRBD1 (6 bases). Trimming removed 1 base at V and 1 base at J, with 16 bases between. This CDR3 is built from 17 residues. CDR1 and CDR2 (germline): SGHVS, FQNEAQ. The CDR3 nucleotides are TGTGCCAGCAGCTTAGTTCGGGGGGGCACCAAGAACACTGAAGCTTTCTTT. Its protein is CASSLVRGGTKNTEAFF.

In its sample, this clone was seen once. The rearrangement uses TRBV4-2 and TRBJ2-3; 12 nucleotides match TRBD2. CDR3 length: 18 amino acids. V was pared by 2 bases and J by 5 bases, with 11 bases of the junction left unmatched. Germline CDR1 and CDR2: LGHNA and YNFKEQ. The CDR3 coding sequence is TGTGCCAGCAGCCAAACTGCTAGCGGGGGGGCTTCGATAGATACGCAGTATTTT. Translating gives CASSQTASGGASIDTQYF.

This sequence joins TRBV11-2 and TRBJ2-7; 13 bases line up with TRBD2. The CDR3 is 15 residues long. With 2 bases clipped from V and 3 bases from J, the junction kept 1 base outside the gene matches. In germline, CDR1 is SGHAT, CDR2 FQNNGV. CDR3 region: CASSLTSGGDYEQYF. Here the CDR3 DNA reads TGTGCCAGCAGCTTAACTAGCGGGGGGGACTACGAGCAGTACTTC.

The chain joins TRBV12-2 to TRBJ2-7; the DNA was not used to check the table's D call, TRBD1. TRBV12-2 is termed a pseudogene. The CDR3 runs to 16 residues. Here the CDR3 reads CASRLPTDRGSYEQYF. CDR3 DNA: TGTGCAAGTCGCTTACCTACGGACAGGGGCTCCTACGAGCAGTACTTC.

This clone was found a few times. CDR3 in amino acids: CASGLALGATGELFF. The CDR3 DNA is TGTGCTAGTGGTTTGGCTCTAGGGGCCACCGGGGAGCTGTTTTTT. The rearrangement links TRBV12-5 to TRBJ2-2; TRBD1 is a possible D gene (5 bases). The CDR3 is 15 amino acids. V lost 1 base and J 4 bases, leaving 10 bases between the germline ends. Germline V gene data show CDR1 as LGHNT and CDR2 as FRNRAP.

This clone was detected a few times. The chain uses TRBV6-1 and TRBJ2-4, with D maybe TRBD2 (6 bases). The CDR3 sequence is 16 residues long. V was pared by 3 bases and J by 0 bases, with 12 bases between. The germline gives CDR1 MNHNS, CDR2 SASEGT. CDR3 sequence: CASSDLRDLAKNIQYF. The DNA of the CDR3 is TGTGCCAGCAGTGATTTGCGGGATCTAGCCAAAAACATTCAGTACTTC.

The chain uses TRBV7-2 and TRBJ2-3; maybe TRBD2 (6 bases). Trimming stripped 4 bases from V and 0 bases from J, with 11 bases between. This CDR3 has 15 residues. CDR1 SGHTA and CDR2 FQGNSA come from the germline V gene. The CDR3 protein is CASSSVGTSTDTQYF. In DNA form, the CDR3 reads TGTGCCAGCAGCTCCGTCGGGACTAGCACAGATACGCAGTATTTT. Full variable domain (remainder filled in from reference TRBV7-2 and TRBJ2-3): GAGVSQSPSNKVTEKGKDVELRCDPISGHTALYWYRQSLGQGLEFLIYFQGNSAPDKSGLPSDRFSAERTGGSVSTLTIQRTQQEDSAVYLCASSSVGTSTDTQYFGPGTRLTVL.

J is TRBJ1-2 and V is TRBV5-1; 10 nucleotides line up with TRBD1. The V and J ends lost 4 bases and 4 bases, in that order; junction bases with no gene match: 10. The CDR3 loop spans 16 amino acids. The germline V gene has CDR1 SGHRS and CDR2 YFSETQ. The CDR3 here is CASSLLTGGSGYGYTF. As DNA, the CDR3 is TGCGCCAGCAGCCTACTGACAGGGGGCAGCGGCTATGGCTACACCTTC. Combining the CDR3 with reference TRBV5-1 and TRBJ1-2 gives the whole variable domain KAGVTQTPRYLIKTRGQQVTLSCSPISGHRSVSWYQQTPGQGLQFLFEYFSETQRNKGNFPGRFSGRQFSNSRSEMNVSTLELGDSALYLCASSLLTGGSGYGYTFGSGTRLTVV.

The chain carries TRBV29-1 and TRBJ1-2; 11 nucleotides align to TRBD1. V lost 4 bases and J lost 4; bases outside the gene matches: 5. CDR1 and CDR2 from the germline V gene are SQVTM and ANQGSEA. This CDR3 has 14 amino acids. In DNA, the CDR3 is TGCAGCGTTGGAGCCGGGACAGGGGGCTATGGCTACACCTTC. It yields the protein CSVGAGTGGYGYTF.

The chain uses TRBV28 and TRBJ1-1; weak D call: TRBD1 (5 bases). The germline gives CDR1 MDHEN, CDR2 SYDVKM. V was trimmed by 5 bases and J by 3 bases, leaving 22 bases between them. CDR3 length: 17 amino acids. CDR3 amino acids: CASSLRGRQIVYTEAFF. The CDR3 region has the DNA TGTGCCAGCAGTCTCCGAGGTCGACAGATTGTGTACACTGAAGCTTTCTTT.

The chain recombines TRBV6-1 with TRBJ1-5; 7 bases align to TRBD1. The CDR3 is 15 residues long. Germline CDR1 MNHNS, CDR2 SASEGT. V shed 6 bases, J shed 5 bases, and the junction held 10 bases outside the gene matches. The CDR3 DNA is TGTGCCAGCAGGGACCACAGGGGAAGTTATCAGCCCCAGCATTTT. Its protein product is CASRDHRGSYQPQHF.

A single count supports this clone. The chain recombines TRBV18 with TRBJ2-7; D is unclear. CDR1 is KGHSH and CDR2 is LQKENI in the germline V gene. V was shortened by 0 bases and J by 2 bases, with 8 bases between the two germline ends. The CDR3 has 14 residues. CDR3 DNA: TGTGCCAGCTCACCACCGGGCAACCCCTACGAGCAGTACTTC. Its protein product is CASSPPGNPYEQYF.

The chain joins TRBV2 to TRBJ2-1; 7 positions agree with TRBD1. Losses at the gene ends were 7 bases for V and 0 bases for J; bases not matched to a gene: 6. CDR3 length: 15 residues. The V gene's germline CDR1 is SNHLY and CDR2 FYNNEI. CDR3 in amino acids: CASIIGDSSYNEQFF. The CDR3 nucleotides read TGTGCCAGCATCATCGGGGACAGCTCCTACAATGAGCAGTTCTTC.

The chain recombines TRBV6-1 with TRBJ1-5; 7 positions match TRBD1. Unmatched junction bases numbered 7, after V lost 6 bases and J lost 2 bases. CDR1 MNHNS and CDR2 SASEGT come from the germline V gene. This CDR3 is 15 amino acids long. The CDR3 here is CASRKDRNGNQPQHF. CDR3 coding DNA: TGTGCCAGCAGAAAGGACAGGAATGGCAATCAGCCCCAGCATTTT.